Each of the 25 T cell receptor beta chains below was sequenced from the same sample in a study of blood T cell repertoires in COVID-19. Clones were read by immunoSEQ multiplex PCR, and TCRdb kept only the in-frame ones, dropping some. The table includes 65,000 to 70,000 clones, over 80% detected once. Sequencing input: peripheral blood. These receptors were obtained from a man over 45 with active COVID-19.

The V gene is TRBV2, the J gene TRBJ1-2; TRBD1 matches at 10 bases. J lost 8 bases, V lost 7 bases, and 4 bases had no gene match. The CDR3 totals 12 residues. From germline, CDR1 is SNHLY and CDR2 FYNNEI. The CDR3: CASNPGQGGYTF. The CDR3 coding sequence is TGTGCCAGCAACCCGGGACAGGGGGGCTACACCTTC.

The chain joins TRBV4-1 to TRBJ2-2; D might be TRBD1 (5 bases). The CDR3 is 15 amino acids. Trimming shortened V by 1 base and J by 5 bases, and 11 bases separated the two germline ends. Germline V gene data show CDR1 as MGHRA and CDR2 as YSYEKL. The CDR3 region has the DNA TGCGCCAGCAGCCAAGTCCCAGGGAAGACCGGGGAGCTGTTTTTT. Protein product: CASSQVPGKTGELFF.

V gene TRBV7-8 combines with J gene TRBJ2-7, with TRBD2 matching 9 bases. After removal of 1 base from V and 4 bases from J, the junction contained 11 bases not matched to a gene. Germline assignment: CDR1 SGHVS and CDR2 FQNEAQ. This CDR3 is built from 17 residues. CDR3 sequence (DNA): TGTGCCAGCAGCTTAGTAGTTTTTAGCGGGAGACCTTACGAGCAGTACTTC. It codes for CASSLVVFSGRPYEQYF.

The gene calls are TRBV7-3 and TRBJ2-6; D is uncertain. The germline V and J ends were trimmed by 0 bases and 1 base, with 7 bases remaining between them. The CDR3 is made up of 16 amino acids. CDR1 is SGHTA and CDR2 is FQGTGA in the germline V gene. The DNA for the CDR3 is TGTGCCAGCAGCTTAACGGCCCCTTCTGGGGCCAACGTCCTGACTTTC. Its protein product is CASSLTAPSGANVLTF.

The chain carries TRBV18 and TRBJ1-3, with 8 bases aligning to TRBD1. The V segment lost 2 bases and the J segment 0 bases; nucleotides outside the gene matches: 6. The CDR3 is made up of 17 amino acids. In germline, CDR1 is KGHSH, CDR2 LQKENI. The chain's CDR3 is CASSPSPQGASGNTIYF. In DNA form, the CDR3 reads TGTGCCAGCTCACCATCCCCTCAGGGGGCCTCTGGAAACACCATATATTTT.

The chain carries TRBV5-1 and TRBJ1-4, with TRBD1 identical over 9 bases. CDR3 length: 14 amino acids. Per germline, CDR1 SGHRS and CDR2 YFSETQ. Trimming took 8 bases from V and 3 from J; bases not matched to a gene: 5. In DNA form, the CDR3 reads TGCGCCAGTCGGACAGGGGACGCTAATGAAAAACTGTTTTTT. It specifies CASRTGDANEKLFF.

The rearrangement links TRBV7-2 to TRBJ2-5; D perhaps matches TRBD2 (5 bases). Trimming shortened V by 5 bases and J by 3 bases, and 10 bases separated the two germline ends. CDR1 is SGHTA and CDR2 is FQGNSA in the germline V gene. This CDR3 is 13 amino acids long. In nucleotides, the CDR3 is TGTGCCAGCAGCCCGGGAATTAAAGAGACCCAGTACTTC. Its protein is CASSPGIKETQYF.

The chain's CDR3 is CASSLGALEQYF. The CDR3 bases are TGTGCCAGCAGCTTGGGGGCACTCGAGCAGTACTTC. The chain recombines TRBV12-3 or TRBV12-4 with TRBJ2-7, with D tentatively TRBD1 (6 bases). Trimming cost V 6 bases and J 6 bases, with 12 bases left between them. This CDR3 is built from 12 residues.

The chain recombines TRBV3-1 (or the pseudogene TRBV3-2) with TRBJ1-3; D unresolved. The CDR3 loop spans 17 amino acids. Trimming cost V 4 bases and J 0 bases, with 16 bases left between them. CDR1 and CDR2 from the germline V gene are LGHDT and YNNKEL (reference sequence). CDR3 amino acids: CASSPSRSRTSGNTIYF. The CDR3 DNA reads TGTGCCAGCAGCCCTAGTCGAAGCAGAACCTCTGGAAACACCATATATTTT.

The chain couples TRBV2 to TRBJ2-1, with a possible D match to TRBD1 (6 bases). CDR1 SNHLY and CDR2 FYNNEI come from the germline V gene. The V and J ends lost 7 bases and 8 bases respectively, with 18 bases between them. The CDR3 covers 14 residues. For the CDR3, the DNA is TGTGCCAGCACCGCACGAGGGGGAATCGATGAGCAGTTCTTC. It yields the protein CASTARGGIDEQFF.

This clone came up a few times. J is TRBJ2-2 and V is TRBV7-2; weak D call: TRBD2 (5 bases). Germline CDR1 SGHTA, CDR2 FQGNSA. With 5 bases removed from V and 5 bases from J, the gap between germline ends came to 9 bases. There are 13 residues in the CDR3. The CDR3 region is CASSKTMTGELFF. The CDR3 DNA follows: TGTGCCAGCAGCAAGACTATGACCGGGGAGCTGTTTTTT.

The rearrangement links TRBV25-1 to TRBJ1-4, with 10 nucleotides matching TRBD1. Germline values: CDR1 MGHDK, CDR2 SYGVNS. The V gene end was trimmed by 5 bases and the J gene end by 5 bases; junction bases not matched to a gene: 8. This CDR3 is built from 16 residues. In nucleotides, the CDR3 is TGTGCCAGCAGTCCGCCGGGACAGGGGCCAAATGAAAAACTGTTTTTT. Translation: CASSPPGQGPNEKLFF.

The chain recombines TRBV5-5 with TRBJ2-5, with D perhaps matching TRBD1 (5 bases). From germline, CDR1 is SGHKS and CDR2 YYEKEE (reference sequence). Trimming pared 4 bases from V and 7 bases from J, leaving 23 bases between. The CDR3 totals 16 residues. The CDR3 here is CASSTDALLGLRTQYF. In nucleotides, the CDR3 is TGTGCCAGCAGCACCGACGCCCTATTGGGGCTTCGGACCCAGTACTTC.

This chain joins TRBV5-1 and TRBJ2-3; TRBD2 agrees at 14 bases. This CDR3 comprises 16 residues. Trimming at V came to 4 bases and at J to 5 bases, leaving 6 bases not matched to a gene. Germline V CDR1 and CDR2: SGHRS, YFSETQ. The CDR3: CASSVGTSGSVDTQYF. The CDR3, as DNA: TGCGCCAGCAGCGTCGGGACTAGCGGGAGTGTAGATACGCAGTATTTT.

A single count supports this clone. The chain uses TRBV4-2 and TRBJ1-2; D possibly corresponds to TRBD1 (5 bases). V dropped 0 bases and J dropped 5 bases, with 13 bases sitting between them. This CDR3 has 15 amino acids. Germline CDR1 LGHNA, CDR2 YNFKEQ. The CDR3 DNA sequence: TGTGCCAGCAGCCAAGATCAGCAGGGCCTATATGGCTACACCTTC. This encodes CASSQDQQGLYGYTF.

The DNA for the CDR3 is TGTGCCAGCAGCAGCCTTCCGCTAGCCAAAAACATTCAGTACTTC. Protein: CASSSLPLAKNIQYF. This rearrangement joins TRBV6-2 or TRBV6-3 to TRBJ2-4; unclear D gene. The germline V gene encodes CDR1 MNHEY and CDR2 SVGEGT. Trimming removed 6 bases from V and 0 bases from J, with 12 bases in between. This CDR3 is 15 amino acids long.

CDR3 sequence reads: CASSFLAGPGEQYF. The CDR3 region has the DNA TGTGCCAGCAGCTTCCTAGCGGGACCGGGTGAGCAGTACTTC. This chain connects TRBV5-8 to TRBJ2-7, with TRBD2 identical over 9 bases. Per germline, CDR1 SGHTS and CDR2 YDEGEE. The CDR3 has 14 residues. V was clipped by 2 bases and J by 7 bases; unmatched bases: 7. Variable domain in full (rest from reference TRBV5-8 and TRBJ2-7): EAGVTQSPTHLIKTRGQQATLRCSPISGHTSVYWYQQALGLGLQFLLWYDEGEERNRGNFPPRFSGRQFPNYSSELNVNALELEDSALYLCASSFLAGPGEQYFGPGTRLTVT.

This chain uses TRBV7-2 with TRBJ2-1; TRBD2 is a possible D gene (7 bases). Germline-derived CDR1 and CDR2 are SGHTA and FQGNSA. This CDR3 region has 14 residues. The V and J ends lost 6 bases and 2 bases respectively, with 11 bases between them. This CDR3 reads CASSGGAAYNEQFF. The CDR3 coding sequence is TGTGCCAGCAGTGGGGGGGCGGCCTACAATGAGCAGTTCTTC.

J is TRBJ2-5 and V is TRBV6-2 or TRBV6-3; perhaps TRBD2 as D (6 bases). V lost 6 bases to trimming and J lost 9 bases, with 17 bases between them. From germline, CDR1 is MNHEY and CDR2 SVGEGT. The CDR3 contains 13 residues. CDR3 sequence: CASSRAGTGPQYF. The DNA of the CDR3 is TGTGCCAGCAGCCGGGCGGGAACGGGGCCCCAGTACTTC.

The CDR3 DNA follows: TGTGCCAGCAGCACCGGGACAGGGGGGTCCGAGCAGTACTTC. Its protein is CASSTGTGGSEQYF. The genes are TRBV3-1 (or the pseudogene TRBV3-2) and TRBJ2-7; 11 bases map to TRBD1. The V gene end was trimmed by 5 bases and the J gene end by 6 bases; junction bases not matched to a gene: 6. This CDR3 region has 14 residues. The V gene's germline CDR1 is LGHDT and CDR2 YNNKEL (reference sequence).

This chain connects TRBV28 to TRBJ2-7; no definite D call. V lost 2 bases, J lost 2 bases, and 10 bases lay in between. CDR1 is MDHEN and CDR2 is SYDVKM in the germline V gene. This CDR3 has 14 amino acids. The CDR3 sequence is CASSLPLSTYEQYF. CDR3 bases: TGTGCCAGCAGTTTACCTCTATCCACCTACGAGCAGTACTTC.

V and J are TRBV7-2 and TRBJ2-2, with 10 bases matching TRBD1. CDR1 SGHTA and CDR2 FQGNSA come from the germline V gene. V lost 4 bases, J lost 1 base, and 12 bases stayed unmatched. There are 19 residues in the CDR3. The CDR3 nucleotides read TGTGCCAGCAGCTCACCCCCGGGACAGGGGACCTTGAACACCGGGGAGCTGTTTTTT. It is translated as CASSSPPGQGTLNTGELFF.

The chain has TRBV15 and TRBJ2-3, with 11 nucleotides matching TRBD2. J was trimmed by 3 bases and V by 0 bases; bases with no gene match: 2. Germline values: CDR1 LNHNV, CDR2 YYDKDF (reference sequence). CDR3 size: 16 residues. CDR3 protein: CATSRDLAGGTDTQYF. DNA for the CDR3: TGTGCCACCAGCAGAGACCTAGCGGGAGGTACAGATACGCAGTATTTT.

The rearrangement joins TRBV7-9 to TRBJ2-1; no definite D call. Looked up from germline, CDR1 is SEHNR and CDR2 is FQNEAQ (reference sequence). The germline V and J ends were trimmed by 3 bases and 6 bases, with 15 bases remaining between them. CDR3 size: 15 residues. CDR3 coding DNA: TGTGCCAGCAGCTTGGTTCTCGGGTACGGCAATGAGCAGTTCTTC. Translating gives CASSLVLGYGNEQFF.

The gene calls are TRBV18 and TRBJ2-1; 10 positions match TRBD2. This CDR3 region has 14 residues. Losses at the gene ends were 3 bases for V and 10 bases for J; bases not matched to a gene: 6. Looked up from germline, CDR1 is KGHSH and CDR2 is LQKENI. The CDR3 region has the DNA TGTGCCAGCTCACCGGTGCTAGCGGGAGACGAGCAGTTCTTC. This sequence encodes CASSPVLAGDEQFF.